Reported below is one T cell receptor (beta chain). Its antigen is undetermined. This record belongs to a study of cytomegalovirus exposure and HLA in healthy donors. Study-level points and caveats: CMV antigen specificity of three CMV-associated chains was confirmed in vitro.

Primers included in the PCR were 60 Vbeta and 13 Jbeta primers. The repertoire was sequenced with immunoSEQ multiplex PCR; TCRdb's copy has only in-frame clones and lacks some. In the table there are under 200,000 clones, nearly 80% of which are singletons. Trimming cost V 3 bases and J 10 bases, with 7 bases left between them. The V gene's germline CDR1 is MNHNY and CDR2 SVGAGI (reference sequence). CDR3 length: 11 amino acids. The clonotype originates from a woman aged 35 to 49 in good health and CMV-seronegative. Sequenced sample: PBMCs. The rearrangement links TRBV6-6 to TRBJ2-1, with D perhaps matching TRBD1 (5 bases). The CDR3 DNA is TGTGCCAGCAGTTATAGGGGAGAGCAGTTCTTC. Its translation is CASSYRGEQFF.